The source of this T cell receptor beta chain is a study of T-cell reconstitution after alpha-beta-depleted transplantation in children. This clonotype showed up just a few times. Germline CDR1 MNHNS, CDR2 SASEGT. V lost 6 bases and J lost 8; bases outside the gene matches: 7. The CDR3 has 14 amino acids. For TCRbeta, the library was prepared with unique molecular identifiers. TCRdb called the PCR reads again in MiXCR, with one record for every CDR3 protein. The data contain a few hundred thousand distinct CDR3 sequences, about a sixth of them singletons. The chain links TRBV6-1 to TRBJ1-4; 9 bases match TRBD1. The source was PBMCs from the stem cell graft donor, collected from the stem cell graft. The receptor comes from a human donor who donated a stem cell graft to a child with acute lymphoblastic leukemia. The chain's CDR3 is CASRSGTGREKLFF. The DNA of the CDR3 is TGTGCCAGCAGATCCGGGACAGGGAGGGAAAAACTGTTTTTT.